The T cell receptor (beta chain) described here comes from a study of blood T cell repertoires in COVID-19. At the level of the study: T cells, B-cell-depleted T cells, or PBMCs supplied cDNA or gDNA.

This CDR3 has 16 amino acids. Germline trimming cut 7 bases from V and 6 bases from J; bases unmatched to any gene: 6. The germline CDR1 and CDR2 sequences are SEHNR and FQNEAQ (reference sequence). Under the authors' procedure: Reference gene primer amplification gave estimated nucleated cell counts. Clones were read by immunoSEQ multiplex PCR, and TCRdb kept only the in-frame ones, dropping some. D and trimming were read from the DNA, whereas the V and J calls and clone size are those reported in that table. In the table there are 55,000 to 75,000 clones, about 88% of which are singletons. V usage is TRBV7-9 and J usage is TRBJ2-1; TRBD2 aligns across 16 bases. This receptor was taken from a human donor with active COVID-19. The donor label of this sample is uncertain. The sample comprised peripheral blood. CDR3 DNA: TGTGCCAGCAACCCCGGGACTAGCGGGAGGGGCAATGAGCAGTTCTTC. Its protein is CASNPGTSGRGNEQFF. The variable domain in full, completed from reference TRBV7-9 and TRBJ2-1, reads DTGVSQNPRHKITKRGQNVTFRCDPISEHNRLYWYRQTLGQGPEFLTYFQNEAQLEKSRLLSDRFSAERPKGSFSTLEIQRTEQGDSAMYLCASNPGTSGRGNEQFFGPGTRLTVL.